The following is a T cell receptor beta chain sequence with its context. Original methodology: The assay estimated nucleated cells by amplifying reference gene primers. Here immunoSEQ multiplex PCR was the method, and the copy in TCRdb shows in-frame clones only, minus some. V and J calls plus clone size are reproduced from that table; the DNA served to infer D and trimming. The sample includes around 80,000 clones, about 87% of them seen just once. Looked up from germline, CDR1 is SNHLY and CDR2 is FYNNEI. The CDR3 consists of 15 residues. The V and J ends lost 3 bases and 1 base respectively, with 12 bases between them. The data originate from a study of blood T cell repertoires in COVID-19. Turning to the study itself: Acute and convalescent COVID-19 specimens originated in the United States, Italy and Spain. The cDNA or gDNA used as material had been derived from T cells, B-cell-depleted T cells, or PBMCs.

Sequenced sample: peripheral blood. The chain has TRBV2 and TRBJ1-1; TRBD1 might be the D (6 bases). The TCR comes from a human donor in a cohort sampled during active COVID-19. The CDR3 region has the DNA TGTGCCAGCAGTGACTACGGGACACCGAACACTGAAGCTTTCTTT. It codes for CASSDYGTPNTEAFF.